The 26 T cell receptor beta chains in this list originate from one sample, sequenced in a study of T cell repertoires in aging, cancer and after chemotherapy. A mixed TRB-A/B primer pool amplified rearranged TRB by multiplex touch-down PCR. TCRdb redid the calling of the multiplex PCR reads with MiXCR, one entry per CDR3 protein. The repertoire holds over 10,000 distinct CDR3 sequences, 26% seen once, with 2% to 3% in the top ten. TCR beta rearrangements were amplified from peripheral blood genomic DNA. Input material: blood. These receptors came from a human donor in good health.

The V gene is TRBV6-2 or TRBV6-3, the J gene TRBJ2-5; D is unclear. V was trimmed by 7 bases and J by 5 bases, leaving 8 bases between them. The CDR3 runs 11 residues. Germline assignment: CDR1 MNHEY and CDR2 SVGEGT. CDR3 nucleotides: TGTGCCAGCACCATAGGGGAGACCCAGTACTTC. Its protein is CASTIGETQYF.

This clonotype was counted between two and nine times. This chain connects TRBV5-6 to TRBJ2-4, with D perhaps assigned TRBD1 or TRBD2 (5 bases each). The CDR3 length is 17 residues. V was clipped by 0 bases and J by 0 bases, with 13 bases between them. The V gene's germline CDR1 is SGHDT and CDR2 YYEEEE. The CDR3 DNA follows: TGTGCCAGCAGCTTGGAGGGGCAGACTATAGCCAAAAACATTCAGTACTTC. Amino acid sequence: CASSLEGQTIAKNIQYF.

Sample share makes this clonotype medium-sized. The chain joins TRBV6-5 to TRBJ2-6, with 7 bases that match TRBD1. The CDR3 length is 16 residues. The trim removed 5 bases at V and 3 bases at J, leaving 7 bases unmatched. CDR1 MNHEY and CDR2 SVGAGI come from the germline V gene. CDR3 protein: CASSQTGFGGANVLTF. Here the CDR3 DNA reads TGTGCCAGCAGTCAGACAGGGTTTGGTGGGGCCAACGTCCTGACTTTC.

This clonotype was counted only a few times. The chain couples TRBV7-9 to TRBJ1-3; no firm D call. Per the germline V gene, CDR1 is SEHNR and CDR2 is FQNEAQ (reference sequence). V was shortened by 4 bases and J by 0 bases, with 16 bases between the two germline ends. The CDR3 covers 17 residues. The CDR3 sequence: CASSYPRPEYSGNTIYF. CDR3 DNA sequence: TGTGCCAGCAGCTATCCCCGTCCAGAGTACTCTGGAAACACCATATATTTT.

Sample share makes this clonotype medium-sized (0.01 to 0.1%). The rearrangement joins TRBV6-5 to TRBJ2-1, with TRBD2 matching over 10 bases. The V gene's germline CDR1 is MNHEY and CDR2 SVGAGI. The CDR3 extends over 17 amino acids. V was pared by 2 bases and J by 0 bases, with 4 bases of the junction left unmatched. The CDR3 DNA reads TGTGCCAGCAGTTACGGGACTAGCGACACCTCCTACAATGAGCAGTTCTTC. Protein sequence: CASSYGTSDTSYNEQFF.

This clonotype is labeled medium-sized. The chain has TRBV19 and TRBJ1-6; 9 bases fit TRBD1. There are 16 residues in the CDR3. Germline loops: CDR1 LNHDA, CDR2 SQIVND (reference sequence). J lost 7 bases, V lost 7 bases, and 11 bases had no gene match. The CDR3: CASMSPGTGWNSPLHF. CDR3 DNA sequence: TGTGCCAGTATGTCCCCAGGGACAGGGTGGAATTCACCCCTCCACTTT.

This clonotype was found once. This may arise from a read error, as a much more abundant clone is one base away. The rearrangement joins TRBV19 to TRBJ1-6; D is possibly TRBD1 (5 bases). The CDR3 has 13 residues. V lost 8 bases and J 7 bases, leaving 12 bases between the germline ends. Germline-derived CDR1 and CDR2 are LNHDA and SQIVND (reference sequence). DNA of the CDR3: TGTGCCAGTGTCAGGGTGGGCAATTCACCCCTCCACTTT. It translates to CASVRVGNSPLHF.

J is TRBJ2-2 and V is TRBV4-3, with D perhaps TRBD1 (5 bases). This CDR3 comprises 14 residues. The V gene lost 6 bases and the J gene lost 0 bases, with 8 bases spanning the gap. CDR1 is LGHNA and CDR2 is YSLEER in the germline V gene. Written as DNA, the CDR3 is TGCGCCAGCAGGAGACAGTCGAACACCGGGGAGCTGTTTTTT. Protein sequence: CASRRQSNTGELFF.

In its sample, this clonotype is medium-sized. This chain uses TRBV19 with TRBJ2-7, with 11 nucleotides matching TRBD1. This CDR3 has 17 amino acids. Germline assignment: CDR1 LNHDA and CDR2 SQIVND (reference sequence). V lost 3 bases to trimming and J lost 1 base; unmatched junction nucleotides: 8. For the CDR3, the DNA is TGTGCCAGTAGTATGTACACCGGGACAGGGGGATCCTACGAGCAGTACTTC. Protein: CASSMYTGTGGSYEQYF. The full variable domain, with the rest looked up from reference TRBV19 and TRBJ2-7, is DGGITQSPKYLFRKEGQNVTLSCEQNLNHDAMYWYRQDPGQGLRLIYYSQIVNDFQKGDIAEGYSVSREKKESFPLTVTSAQKNPTAFYLCASSMYTGTGGSYEQYFGPGTRLTVT.

The chain uses TRBV5-1 and TRBJ2-1; D not resolved. Trimming removed 0 bases at V and 1 base at J, with 11 bases between. CDR1 SGHRS and CDR2 YFSETQ come from the germline V gene. The CDR3 is 16 amino acids. The CDR3, as DNA: TGCGCCAGCAGCTTGGAGGGCTTAGGGTCCTACAATGAGCAGTTCTTC. It translates to CASSLEGLGSYNEQFF. Full variable domain (outside the CDR3, taken from reference TRBV5-1 and TRBJ2-1): KAGVTQTPRYLIKTRGQQVTLSCSPISGHRSVSWYQQTPGQGLQFLFEYFSETQRNKGNFPGRFSGRQFSNSRSEMNVSTLELGDSALYLCASSLEGLGSYNEQFFGPGTRLTVL.

The chain has TRBV2 and TRBJ1-2; TRBD1 might be the D (5 bases). This CDR3 spans 14 amino acids. V was pared by 1 base and J by 1 base, with 7 bases between. CDR1 is SNHLY and CDR2 is FYNNEI in the germline V gene. As DNA, the CDR3 is TGTGCCAGCAGTGAAGTGGGGCTTAACTATGGCTACACCTTC. Its translation: CASSEVGLNYGYTF.

Remarks on this clonotype: A much bigger clone sits one base away, suggesting this may be a read error. This rearrangement joins TRBV29-1 to TRBJ1-1; D remains unclear. In germline, CDR1 is SQVTM, CDR2 ANQGSEA. The CDR3 loop spans 14 amino acids. V lost 4 bases to trimming and J lost 4 bases, with 16 bases between them. The CDR3 coding sequence is TGCAGCGTTGGAGGAATAGGGAGTGCCACTGAAGCTTTCTTT. Translating it yields CSVGGIGSATEAFF.

By share, this clonotype ranks as medium-sized. The J gene is TRBJ2-7, the V gene TRBV27, with no clear D. This CDR3 is built from 13 residues. V shed 3 bases and J shed 5 bases, with 11 bases lying between them. Per the germline V gene, CDR1 is MNHEY and CDR2 is SMNVEV (reference sequence). The CDR3 loop is CASSFTALDEQYF. CDR3 sequence (DNA): TGTGCCAGCAGTTTCACCGCTTTGGACGAGCAGTACTTC.

The chain links TRBV6-1 to TRBJ2-2, with 11 bases matching TRBD1. The J segment lost 8 bases and the V segment lost 6 bases, leaving 8 bases of the junction unmatched. Germline values: CDR1 MNHNS, CDR2 SASEGT. The CDR3 spans 15 residues. The CDR3 DNA sequence: TGTGCCAGCAGGCCGGGACAGGGGGAATCAGGGGAGCTGTTTTTT. It specifies CASRPGQGESGELFF.

In its sample, this clonotype is large. This rearrangement joins TRBV6-5 to TRBJ1-2; no clear D. Germline V gene lookup returns CDR1 MNHEY and CDR2 SVGAGI. V was trimmed by 5 bases and J by 5 bases, leaving 12 bases between them. The CDR3 is 13 residues long. Here the CDR3 reads CASSTAMGYGYTF. Written as DNA, the CDR3 is TGTGCCAGCAGTACGGCCATGGGGTATGGCTACACCTTC.

The table lists this clonotype with a few counts. The chain joins TRBV27 to TRBJ1-1; possibly TRBD1 for D (6 bases). The CDR3 totals 14 residues. Germline assignment: CDR1 MNHEY and CDR2 SMNVEV (reference sequence). V was trimmed by 6 bases and J by 6 bases, leaving 17 bases between them. The CDR3 loop reads CASRSWGRGSEAFF. Written as DNA, the CDR3 is TGTGCCAGCAGGTCGTGGGGGCGAGGCTCTGAAGCTTTCTTT.

This clonotype has just a few counts. The chain recombines TRBV27 with TRBJ2-1; the match to TRBD2 covers 10 bases. V dropped 2 bases and J dropped 3; count of bases not matched to a gene: 4. The V gene's germline CDR1 is MNHEY and CDR2 SMNVEV (reference sequence). This CDR3 region has 16 residues. CDR3 region: CASSLPLAGDYNEQFF. The CDR3 nucleotides read TGTGCCAGCAGTTTACCTCTAGCGGGGGACTACAATGAGCAGTTCTTC.

This clonotype was observed a few times. The rearrangement links TRBV24-1 to TRBJ2-2; D remains unclear. V was shortened by 5 bases and J by 5 bases, with 8 bases between the two germline ends. The CDR3 is 13 amino acids. Germline V gene lookup returns CDR1 KGHDR and CDR2 SFDVKD. The CDR3 spells CATSVEGTGELFF. The DNA for the CDR3 is TGTGCCACCAGTGTCGAAGGGACCGGGGAGCTGTTTTTT.

For this clonotype: This may stem from a read error, because a much larger clone lies one nucleotide away. The chain uses TRBV27 and TRBJ1-2; no definite D call. Between the trimmed V and J ends, which lost 9 bases and 0 bases, there was a span of 8 bases. The CDR3 spans 12 residues. Germline CDR1 is MNHEY and CDR2 is SMNVEV (reference sequence). The DNA of the CDR3 is TGTGCCAGACTCCTAGCTAACTATGGCTACACCTTC. It yields the protein CARLLANYGYTF.

As DNA, the CDR3 is TGTGCCAGCAGTGAGATCGGGACAGGGGACCTGCTAAACTATGGCTACACCTTC. Its protein product is CASSEIGTGDLLNYGYTF. This chain links TRBV6-6 with TRBJ1-2; the match to TRBD1 covers 10 bases. After removal of 5 bases from V and 2 bases from J, the junction contained 14 bases not matched to a gene. Germline V CDR1 and CDR2: MNHNY, SVGAGI (reference sequence). The CDR3 sequence is 18 residues long.

The chain combines TRBV20-1 with TRBJ2-3, with 12 bases aligning to TRBD2. Trimming took 3 bases from V and 4 from J; bases not matched to a gene: 11. The germline V gene has CDR1 DFQATT and CDR2 SNEGSKA (reference sequence). CDR3 size: 17 residues. The CDR3 loop is CSASRSSGGAWADTQYF. The CDR3 nucleotides read TGCAGTGCTAGCAGATCTAGCGGGGGGGCATGGGCAGATACGCAGTATTTT.

The gene calls are TRBV19 and TRBJ1-1, with D possibly being TRBD1 (5 bases). From germline, CDR1 is LNHDA and CDR2 SQIVND (reference sequence). The CDR3 runs 15 residues. With 5 bases removed from V and 4 bases from J, the gap between germline ends came to 17 bases. The chain's CDR3 is CASSLGWTTSTEAFF. The DNA of the CDR3 is TGTGCCAGTAGTCTGGGATGGACAACTAGCACTGAAGCTTTCTTT.

This chain connects TRBV28 to TRBJ1-3, with 8 bases lining up with TRBD1. Unmatched junction bases numbered 2, after V lost 5 bases and J lost 2 bases. CDR3 length equals 14 residues. Germline-derived CDR1 and CDR2 are MDHEN and SYDVKM. Here the CDR3 reads CASSDRGAGNTIYF. The CDR3, as DNA: TGTGCCAGCAGTGACAGGGGAGCTGGAAACACCATATATTTT. The full variable domain, its missing parts supplied by reference TRBV28 and TRBJ1-3, is DVKVTQSSRYLVKRTGEKVFLECVQDMDHENMFWYRQDPGLGLRLIYFSYDVKMKEKGDIPEGYSVSREKKERFSLILESASTNQTSMYLCASSDRGAGNTIYFGEGSWLTVV.

This clonotype was seen a few times. This sequence joins TRBV12-3 or TRBV12-4 and TRBJ1-1, with a possible D match to TRBD1 (5 bases). Trimming removed 5 bases at V and 0 bases at J, with 13 bases between. The CDR3 sequence is 15 residues long. CDR3 residues: CASSGTMGLNTEAFF. For the CDR3, the DNA is TGTGCCAGCAGTGGGACGATGGGACTGAACACTGAAGCTTTCTTT.

In this sample, this clonotype is medium-sized. The chain uses TRBV10-3 and TRBJ1-3, with 10 nucleotides matching TRBD1. V lost 1 base, J lost 0 bases, and 6 bases stayed unmatched. The CDR3 consists of 18 residues. Germline lookup yields CDR1 ENHRY and CDR2 SYGVKD. DNA for the CDR3: TGTGCCATCAGTGAGTACGGGACAGGGGCTTACTCTGGAAACACCATATATTTT. It translates to CAISEYGTGAYSGNTIYF.

A remark on this clonotype: A junction boundary mismatches the germline segment, possibly from a read error. The V and J genes are TRBV6-6 and TRBJ2-1; possible D gene TRBD1, 5 bases. The germline V gene encodes CDR1 MNHNY and CDR2 SVGAGI (reference sequence). This CDR3 is 13 amino acids long. CDR3 region: CASIYLQGNEQFF. In nucleotides, the CDR3 is TGTGCCAGCATTTACTTGCAGGGCAATGAGCAGTTCTTC.